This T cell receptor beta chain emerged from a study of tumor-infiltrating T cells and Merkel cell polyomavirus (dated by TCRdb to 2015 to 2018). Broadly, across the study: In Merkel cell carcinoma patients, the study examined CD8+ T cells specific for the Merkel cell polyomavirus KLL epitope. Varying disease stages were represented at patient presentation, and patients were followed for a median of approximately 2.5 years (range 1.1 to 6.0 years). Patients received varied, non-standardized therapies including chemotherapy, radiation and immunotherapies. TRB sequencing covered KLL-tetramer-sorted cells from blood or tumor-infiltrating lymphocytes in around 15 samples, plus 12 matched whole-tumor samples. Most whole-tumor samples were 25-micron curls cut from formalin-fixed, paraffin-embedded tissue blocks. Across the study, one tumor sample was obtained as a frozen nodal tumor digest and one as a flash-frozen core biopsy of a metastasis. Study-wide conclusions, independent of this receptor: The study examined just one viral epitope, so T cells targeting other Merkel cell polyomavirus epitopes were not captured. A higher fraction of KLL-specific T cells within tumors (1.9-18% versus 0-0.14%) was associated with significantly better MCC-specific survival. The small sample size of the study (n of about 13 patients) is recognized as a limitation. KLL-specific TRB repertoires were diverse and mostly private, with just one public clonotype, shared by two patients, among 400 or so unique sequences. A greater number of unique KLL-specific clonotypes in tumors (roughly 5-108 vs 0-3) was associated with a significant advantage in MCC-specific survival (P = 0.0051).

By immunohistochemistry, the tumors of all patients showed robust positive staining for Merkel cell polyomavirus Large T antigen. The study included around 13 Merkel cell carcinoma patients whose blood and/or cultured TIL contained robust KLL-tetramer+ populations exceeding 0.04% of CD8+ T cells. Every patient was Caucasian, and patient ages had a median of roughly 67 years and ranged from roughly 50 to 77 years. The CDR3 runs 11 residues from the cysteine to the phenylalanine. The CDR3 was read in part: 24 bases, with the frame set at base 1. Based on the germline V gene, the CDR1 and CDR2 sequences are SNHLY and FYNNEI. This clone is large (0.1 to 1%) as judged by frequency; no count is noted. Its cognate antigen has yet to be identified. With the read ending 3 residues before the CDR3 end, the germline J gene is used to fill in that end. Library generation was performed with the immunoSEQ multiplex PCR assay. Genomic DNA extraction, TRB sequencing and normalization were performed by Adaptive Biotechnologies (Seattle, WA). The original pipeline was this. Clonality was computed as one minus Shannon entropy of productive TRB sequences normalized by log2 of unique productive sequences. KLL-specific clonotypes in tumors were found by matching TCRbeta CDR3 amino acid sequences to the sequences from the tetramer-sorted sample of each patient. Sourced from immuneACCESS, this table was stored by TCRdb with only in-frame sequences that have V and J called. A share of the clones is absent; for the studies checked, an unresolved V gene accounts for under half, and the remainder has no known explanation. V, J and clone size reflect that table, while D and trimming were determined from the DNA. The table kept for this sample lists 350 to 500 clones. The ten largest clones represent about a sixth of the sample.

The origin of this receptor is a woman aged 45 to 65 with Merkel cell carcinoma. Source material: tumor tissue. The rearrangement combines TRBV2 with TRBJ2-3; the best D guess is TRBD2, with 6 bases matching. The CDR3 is CASSSGSAQYF. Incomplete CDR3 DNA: TGTGCCAGCAGCAGCGGGTCTGCG. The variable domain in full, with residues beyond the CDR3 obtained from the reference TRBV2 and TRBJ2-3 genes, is EPEVTQTPSHQVTQMGQEVILRCVPISNHLYFYWYRQILGQKVEFLVSFYNNEISEKSEIFDDQFSVERPDGSNFTLKIRSTKLEDSAMYFCASSSGSAQYFGPGTRLTVL.